The rows below give T cell receptor beta chains drawn from one sample of a study of T cell responses to AZD1222 COVID-19 vaccine. The table came from immunoSEQ multiplex PCR; TCRdb's copy has only in-frame clones and leaves some out. The sample has roughly 120,000 clones, 80% to 90% seen once. This material consisted of peripheral blood, taken 28 days after the second AZD1222 dose. Receptors originate from an adult who received the AZD1222 COVID-19 vaccine. Both conserved end residues are part of each CDR3. Fields, in order: D gene, J gene, V gene, clone size, CDR3 DNA, CDR3 protein. D genes are given only for firm matches. Clone size is shown for a subset of rows, as once, few, many or a class of expanded clone.

>NA|TRBJ1-2|TRBV28|few
TGTGCCAGCAGATTCCTTACCGGGGGCTACACCTTC
CASRFLTGGYTF
>TRBD1|TRBJ2-1|TRBV5-5|NA
TGTGCCAGCAGCGGCGGGACAGGATCAGAGGTCAATGAGCAGTTCTTC
CASSGGTGSEVNEQFF
>NA|TRBJ2-3|TRBV5-8|NA
TGTGCCAGCACCCGGGGGCGGACAGATACGCAGTATTTT
CASTRGRTDTQYF
>NA|TRBJ2-7|TRBV9|few
TGTGCCAGCAGCGTAGACACCGACGGCTCCTACGAGCAGTACTTC
CASSVDTDGSYEQYF
>TRBD1|TRBJ2-5|TRBV25-1|once
TGTGCCAGCAGTGAGGGCACACAGGGGTGGACCCAGTACTTC
CASSEGTQGWTQYF
>TRBD1|TRBJ1-5|TRBV28|NA
TGTGCCAGCTCCTCTCCAGGGGGGAGCAATCAGCCCCAGCATTTT
CASSSPGGSNQPQHF
>TRBD2|TRBJ2-7|TRBV6-5|NA
TGTGCCAGCAGTTACAGGCTAGCGGGAGTAGTCGAGCAGTACTTC
CASSYRLAGVVEQYF
>TRBD1|TRBJ1-2|TRBV13|once
TGTGCCAGCAGCTCGGACAGGGGGGGGAACTATGGCTACACCTTC
CASSSDRGGNYGYTF
>NA|TRBJ1-3|TRBV6-2/TRBV6-3|NA
TGTGCCAGCAGTTACTCGACAGGTTACTCTGGAAACACCATATATTTT
CASSYSTGYSGNTIYF
>NA|TRBJ1-2|TRBV5-4|NA
TGTGCCAGCAGCTCAGGACGGGAAAGCTATGGCTACACCTTC
CASSSGRESYGYTF
>TRBD1|TRBJ1-6|TRBV4-1|NA
TGCGCCAGCAGCCAAGGGGAGGGGGCCGCTTATAATTCACCCCTCCACTTT
CASSQGEGAAYNSPLHF
>NA|TRBJ2-7|TRBV1|NA
TGCACCACAACGAAGGAGCAGTACTTC
CTTTKEQYF
>NA|TRBJ2-1|TRBV7-3|once
TGTGCCAGCAGCTTAAGGGCGGGCGTGAGCTCCTACAATGAGCAGTTCTTC
CASSLRAGVSSYNEQFF
>NA|TRBJ1-1|TRBV5-1|NA
TGCGCCAGCAGCTTGTCGGACAAGAACACTGAAGCTTTCTTT
CASSLSDKNTEAFF
>NA|TRBJ2-4|TRBV6-5|NA
TGTGCCAGCAGTCAGAGGAGCGCCAAAAACATTCAGTACTTC
CASSQRSAKNIQYF
>NA|TRBJ2-3|TRBV30|few
TGTGCCTGGAGCAAGGGACTTGAGACAGATACGCAGTATTTT
CAWSKGLETDTQYF
>NA|TRBJ1-1|TRBV14|NA
TGTGCCAGCAGCCAAGGGCCACGTGGGGAACTCACTGAAGCTTTCTTT
CASSQGPRGELTEAFF
>TRBD1|TRBJ2-5|TRBV5-4|NA
TGTGCCAGCAGCTCACAGGGGGCCGAAGAGACCCAGTACTTC
CASSSQGAEETQYF